Below are 6 T cell receptor beta chains sequenced from a single sample in a study of cytomegalovirus exposure and HLA in healthy donors. PCR employed 60 Vbeta and 13 Jbeta primers. Assay used: immunoSEQ multiplex PCR; TCRdb lists only in-frame clones, some missing. The sample includes some 190,000 clones, roughly a tenth of them seen just once. Specimen: PBMCs. The receptors were sampled from a woman aged 30 to 39 in good health and CMV-seropositive.

The chain is built from TRBV5-6 and TRBJ1-1, with D perhaps TRBD1 (6 bases). Germline CDR1 is SGHDT and CDR2 is YYEEEE. The CDR3 consists of 15 residues. With 0 bases removed from V and 4 bases from J, the gap between germline ends came to 13 bases. The CDR3 nucleotides read TGTGCCAGCAGCTTGGCCTTACAGGGTAGCACTGAAGCTTTCTTT. It translates to CASSLALQGSTEAFF. The full variable domain, completed using reference TRBV5-6 and TRBJ1-1, is DAGVTQSPTHLIKTRGQQVTLRCSPKSGHDTVSWYQQALGQGPQFIFQYYEEEERQRGNFPDRFSGHQFPNYSSELNVNALLLGDSALYLCASSLALQGSTEAFFGQGTRLTVV.

This clone was counted ten times or more. The chain carries TRBV30 and TRBJ1-1; TRBD1 agrees at 8 bases. V lost 1 base to trimming and J lost 1 base; unmatched junction nucleotides: 2. The germline gives CDR1 GTSNPN, CDR2 SVGIG (reference sequence). The CDR3 extends over 14 amino acids. The CDR3 loop is CAWSAGTGNTEAFF. Here the CDR3 DNA reads TGTGCCTGGAGTGCAGGGACAGGGAACACTGAAGCTTTCTTT.

The chain has TRBV7-9 and TRBJ1-3; 7 nucleotides agree with TRBD1. Germline CDR1 SEHNR, CDR2 FQNEAQ (reference sequence). The CDR3 totals 13 residues. V gave up 3 bases and J gave up 4 bases; unmatched junction bases: 0. CDR3 in DNA: TGTGCCAGCAGCTTGGACAGGGGAAACACCATATATTTT. It yields the protein CASSLDRGNTIYF.

This clone turned up a few times. The rearrangement joins TRBV6-1 to TRBJ1-5, with 10 positions matching TRBD1. V was clipped by 5 bases and J by 5 bases; unmatched bases: 6. CDR1 and CDR2 (germline): MNHNS, SASEGT. The CDR3 sequence is 15 residues long. CDR3 residues: CASSRDRGTDQPQHF. DNA of the CDR3: TGTGCCAGCAGTCGGGACAGGGGAACCGATCAGCCCCAGCATTTT.

This clone was detected ten times or more. The chain carries TRBV30 and TRBJ2-7, with TRBD1 matching 8 bases. The CDR3 loop spans 14 amino acids. The V gene's germline CDR1 is GTSNPN and CDR2 SVGIG (reference sequence). V lost 5 bases to trimming and J lost 3 bases; unmatched junction nucleotides: 9. CDR3 protein: CAWGTGVGSYEQYF. CDR3 coding DNA: TGTGCCTGGGGGACAGGCGTAGGAAGCTACGAGCAGTACTTC.

This clone was counted between two and nine times. This chain joins TRBV9 and TRBJ2-2; 7 bases align to TRBD2. Per germline, CDR1 SGDLS and CDR2 YYNGEE. This CDR3 comprises 15 residues. Trimming took 4 bases from V and 6 from J; bases not matched to a gene: 9. The CDR3, as DNA: TGTGCCAGCAGCCAAGAGGTGGGGGGGGCCGGGGAGCTGTTTTTT. Translation: CASSQEVGGAGELFF.